This T cell receptor beta chain was recorded in a study of beta chain features in type 1 diabetes. This clone has a handful of counts. As yet, its antigen is unknown. Only one heparinised blood draw was taken per donor, and its volume averaged approximately 100 mL. Post-sort purity exceeded 95% for all sorted populations. Every bit of the isolated RNA underwent reverse transcription, so sequencing read expressed TCRB transcripts. Deep immunoSEQ sequencing covered naive, central memory and regulatory T cell samples. The assay was immunoSEQ multiplex PCR, and TCRdb's table has in-frame clones only and misses some. There are around 340,000 clones in the sample; about 20% occur only once, and under 0.05% lies in the top ten. Study-wide findings and caveats: More deletions and fewer insertions at VDJ junctions were found in patients with type 1 diabetes.

Germline V lookup: CDR1 LNHDA, CDR2 SQIVND (reference sequence). CDR3 length equals 13 residues. V lost 5 bases to trimming and J lost 4 bases; unmatched junction nucleotides: 4. This clonotype was obtained from a woman younger than 30 in good health. The V call is TRBV19, the J call TRBJ1-1; 7 bases are shared with TRBD1. Sequencing used naive CD4+ T cells from blood. CDR3 protein: CASSPDRATEAFF. CDR3 coding DNA: TGTGCCAGTAGTCCTGACAGGGCCACTGAAGCTTTCTTT.